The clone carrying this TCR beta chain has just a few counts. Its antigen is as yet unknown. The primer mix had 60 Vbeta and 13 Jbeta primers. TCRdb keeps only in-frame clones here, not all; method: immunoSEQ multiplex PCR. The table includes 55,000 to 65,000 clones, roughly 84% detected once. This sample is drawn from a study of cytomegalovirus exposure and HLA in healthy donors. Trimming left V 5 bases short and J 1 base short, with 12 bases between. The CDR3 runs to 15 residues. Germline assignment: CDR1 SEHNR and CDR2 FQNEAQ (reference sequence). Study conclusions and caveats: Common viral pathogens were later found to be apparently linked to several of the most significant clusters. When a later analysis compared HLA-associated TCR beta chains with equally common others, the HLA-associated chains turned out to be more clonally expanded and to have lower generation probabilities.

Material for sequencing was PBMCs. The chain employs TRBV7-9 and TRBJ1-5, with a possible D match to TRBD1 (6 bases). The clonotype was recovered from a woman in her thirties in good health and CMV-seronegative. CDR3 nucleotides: TGTGCCAGCAGCGGAGAGGGGGAAAGCAATCAGCCCCAGCATTTT. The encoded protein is CASSGEGESNQPQHF.